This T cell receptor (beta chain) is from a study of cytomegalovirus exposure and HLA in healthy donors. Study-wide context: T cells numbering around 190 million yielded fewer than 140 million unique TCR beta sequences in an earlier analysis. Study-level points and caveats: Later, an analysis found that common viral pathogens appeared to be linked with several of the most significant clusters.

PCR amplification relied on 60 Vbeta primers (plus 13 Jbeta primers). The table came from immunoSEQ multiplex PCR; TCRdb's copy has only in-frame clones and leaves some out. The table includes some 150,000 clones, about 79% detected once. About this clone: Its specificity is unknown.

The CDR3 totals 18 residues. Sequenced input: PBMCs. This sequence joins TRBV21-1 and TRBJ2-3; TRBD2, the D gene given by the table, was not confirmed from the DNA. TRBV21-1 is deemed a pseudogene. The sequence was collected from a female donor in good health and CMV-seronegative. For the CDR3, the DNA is TGTGCCAGCAGCAAAGCGCCCTTAGCGGGAGAGAGCACAGATACGCAGTATTTT. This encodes CASSKAPLAGESTDTQYF.